One sample yielded the 15 T cell receptor beta chains listed below, sequenced in a study of early T cells in non-severe SARS-CoV-2 infection. Via MiXCR, TCRdb re-called the 5' RACE reads, giving one row per CDR3 protein. Here the sample spans 20,000 to 25,000 distinct CDR3 sequences, 3.5% to 5.5% being singletons. The sequencing input was whole blood. The receptors stem from an adult who was a healthcare worker with PCR-confirmed SARS-CoV-2 infection or an uninfected control (not recorded which).

In this sample, this clonotype turned up a few times. V is TRBV5-4 and J is TRBJ1-1; the match to TRBD1 covers 8 bases. The CDR3 length is 15 residues. Germline lookup yields CDR1 SGHNT and CDR2 YYREEE (reference sequence). V trimming: 4 bases; J trimming: 0 bases; junction bases outside the gene matches: 5. The CDR3 reads CASSGQGRMNTEAFF. Written as DNA, the CDR3 is TGTGCCAGCAGCGGACAGGGACGGATGAACACTGAAGCTTTCTTT.

The sample holds many counts of this clonotype. The chain links TRBV5-5 to TRBJ1-2, with D possibly matching TRBD1 (6 bases). Trimming took off 3 bases at V and 5 bases at J, with 14 bases between the two ends. Germline CDR1 reads SGHKS; CDR2 reads YYEKEE (reference sequence). This CDR3 has 14 residues. For the CDR3, the DNA is TGTGCCAGCAGCTCGACCGGACAGTTTTATGGCTACACCTTC. Protein product: CASSSTGQFYGYTF. Looking up the rest from reference TRBV5-5 and TRBJ1-2 gives the full variable domain: DAGVTQSPTHLIKTRGQQVTLRCSPISGHKSVSWYQQVLGQGPQFIFQYYEKEERGRGNFPDRFSARQFPNYSSELNVNALLLGDSALYLCASSSTGQFYGYTFGSGTRLTVV.

This clonotype came up many times. This chain joins TRBV5-1 and TRBJ2-2, with unresolved D. CDR1 and CDR2 (germline): SGHRS, YFSETQ. V dropped 4 bases and J dropped 11 bases, with 9 bases sitting between them. The CDR3 totals 11 residues. The CDR3 spells CASSGLDELFF. The CDR3 DNA is TGCGCCAGCAGCGGGCTTGACGAGCTGTTTTTT.

This clonotype has only a few counts. The chain carries TRBV2 and TRBJ2-5; possible D gene TRBD1, 6 bases. Trimming removed 5 bases from V and 2 bases from J, with 18 bases in between. CDR3 length: 16 residues. CDR1 is SNHLY and CDR2 is FYNNEI in the germline V gene. The CDR3 region has the DNA TGTGCCAGCAGTTACCTTTTGCAGGGGCGACAAGAGACCCAGTACTTC. This codes for CASSYLLQGRQETQYF. The complete variable domain, with remaining parts taken from reference TRBV2 and TRBJ2-5, reads EPEVTQTPSHQVTQMGQEVILRCVPISNHLYFYWYRQILGQKVEFLVSFYNNEISEKSEIFDDQFSVERPDGSNFTLKIRSTKLEDSAMYFCASSYLLQGRQETQYFGPGTRLLVL.

By sample share, this clonotype is medium-sized. The chain links TRBV7-9 to TRBJ2-1; 7 nucleotides line up with TRBD2. CDR3 size: 17 residues. Trimming took 1 base from V and 10 from J; bases not matched to a gene: 16. Germline values: CDR1 SEHNR, CDR2 FQNEAQ (reference sequence). The CDR3: CASSLGSMGLADEEQFF. In DNA form, the CDR3 reads TGTGCCAGCAGCTTAGGGAGTATGGGGCTAGCGGACGAGGAGCAGTTCTTC. Full variable domain (outside the CDR3, taken from reference TRBV7-9 and TRBJ2-1): DTGVSQNPRHKITKRGQNVTFRCDPISEHNRLYWYRQTLGQGPEFLTYFQNEAQLEKSRLLSDRFSAERPKGSFSTLEIQRTEQGDSAMYLCASSLGSMGLADEEQFFGPGTRLTVL.

This rearrangement joins TRBV7-6 to TRBJ2-7, with D perhaps matching TRBD2 (5 bases). In germline, CDR1 is SGHVS, CDR2 FNYEAQ. The CDR3 contains 14 residues. V dropped 2 bases and J dropped 2 bases, with 10 bases sitting between them. CDR3 sequence (DNA): TGTGCCAGCAGCTTATCTGCCGGGACCTACGAGCAGTACTTC. Translated, it gives CASSLSAGTYEQYF.

This clonotype was recorded a few times. V usage is TRBV24-1 and J usage is TRBJ2-7, with 8 positions matching TRBD1. Germline loops: CDR1 KGHDR, CDR2 SFDVKD. The CDR3 has 14 residues. Unmatched junction bases numbered 2, after V lost 3 bases and J lost 2 bases. The CDR3 nucleotides read TGTGCCACCAGTGATACAGGGGGAACCTACGAGCAGTACTTC. Protein product: CATSDTGGTYEQYF.

At least ten counts were recorded for this clonotype. In DNA, the CDR3 is TGTGCCACCAGCAGAGCAGGGCAGACAGCACGCTACGAGCAGTACTTC. Protein: CATSRAGQTARYEQYF. The genes are TRBV15 and TRBJ2-7; D perhaps matches TRBD1 (5 bases). The germline gives CDR1 LNHNV, CDR2 YYDKDF (reference sequence). This CDR3 is built from 16 residues. Trimming cost V 1 base and J 3 bases, with 16 bases left between them.

This clonotype showed up just a few times. The chain uses TRBV4-3 and TRBJ1-6, with 7 bases lining up with TRBD1. The length of the CDR3 is 14 residues. CDR1 is LGHNA, CDR2 YSLEER, per germline. J was trimmed by 5 bases and V by 8 bases; bases with no gene match: 6. The CDR3 is CASARDRHNSPLHF. The CDR3 nucleotides are TGCGCCAGCGCCCGGGACAGACATAATTCACCCCTCCACTTT.

This clonotype was detected only a few times. This sequence joins TRBV28 and TRBJ2-5; the match to TRBD2 covers 9 bases. Unmatched junction bases numbered 10, after V lost 7 bases and J lost 4 bases. CDR1 is MDHEN and CDR2 is SYDVKM in the germline V gene. The CDR3 contains 15 residues. The CDR3 region is CASIPAGLAGETQYF. In DNA form, the CDR3 reads TGTGCCAGCATCCCCGCGGGACTAGCAGGAGAGACCCAGTACTTC.

This clonotype was recorded at least ten times. The rearrangement joins TRBV20-1 to TRBJ2-1; D not certain. Germline V lookup: CDR1 DFQATT, CDR2 SNEGSKA (reference sequence). The V and J ends lost 8 bases and 6 bases respectively, with 20 bases between them. The CDR3 has 14 residues. The CDR3: CSSRAPASSNEQFF. The CDR3 coding sequence is TGCAGTTCCCGAGCCCCCGCTAGTTCCAATGAGCAGTTCTTC.

In its sample, this clonotype was seen many times. The genes are TRBV7-3 and TRBJ2-3; D is undetermined. Germline V gene lookup returns CDR1 SGHTA and CDR2 FQGTGA. This CDR3 comprises 15 residues. Trimming left V 5 bases short and J 2 bases short, with 14 bases between. DNA for the CDR3: TGTGCCAGCAGCCCCGGAACCCTGATCACAGATACGCAGTATTTT. Translating gives CASSPGTLITDTQYF.

J is TRBJ2-7 and V is TRBV9, with 12 bases aligning to TRBD2. Germline CDR1 reads SGDLS; CDR2 reads YYNGEE. The CDR3 extends over 16 amino acids. The V segment lost 0 bases and the J segment 7 bases; nucleotides outside the gene matches: 8. DNA of the CDR3: TGTGCCAGCAGCGTAGGCCCGACTAGCGGGAGAGGAGAGCAGTACTTC. It is translated as CASSVGPTSGRGEQYF. Drawing the rest from reference TRBV9 and TRBJ2-7, the complete variable domain is DSGVTQTPKHLITATGQRVTLRCSPRSGDLSVYWYQQSLDQGLQFLIQYYNGEERAKGNILERFSAQQFPDLHSELNLSSLELGDSALYFCASSVGPTSGRGEQYFGPGTRLTVT.

The sample holds many counts of this clonotype. The chain uses TRBV6-5 and TRBJ2-4, with TRBD1 matching over 9 bases. Trimming removed 2 bases from V and 9 bases from J; junction bases left unmatched: 11. This CDR3 has 16 residues. Germline V CDR1 and CDR2: MNHEY, SVGAGI. Here the CDR3 DNA reads TGTGCCAGCAGTTACGCTATCGGGACAGGGACTTCCATTCAGTACTTC. It encodes CASSYAIGTGTSIQYF.

This clonotype came up many times. The chain carries TRBV20-1 and TRBJ2-7, with D hard to call. Trimming pared 0 bases from V and 4 bases from J, leaving 7 bases between. The CDR3 extends over 12 amino acids. The germline V gene encodes CDR1 DFQATT and CDR2 SNEGSKA (reference sequence). CDR3 DNA sequence: TGCAGTGCTAGAGAGGGCAGTTACGAGCAGTACTTC. Amino acid sequence: CSAREGSYEQYF.